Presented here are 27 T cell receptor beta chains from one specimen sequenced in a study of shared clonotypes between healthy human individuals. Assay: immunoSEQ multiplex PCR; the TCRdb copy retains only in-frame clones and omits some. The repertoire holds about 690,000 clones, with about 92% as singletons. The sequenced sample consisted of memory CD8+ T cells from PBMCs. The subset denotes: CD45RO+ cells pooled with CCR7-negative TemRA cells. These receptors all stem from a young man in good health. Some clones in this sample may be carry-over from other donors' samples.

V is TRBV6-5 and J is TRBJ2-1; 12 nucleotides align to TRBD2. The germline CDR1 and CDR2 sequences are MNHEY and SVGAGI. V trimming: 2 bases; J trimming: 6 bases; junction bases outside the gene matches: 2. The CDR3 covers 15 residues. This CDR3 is CASSYASGRANEQFF. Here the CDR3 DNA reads TGTGCCAGCAGTTACGCTAGCGGGAGGGCCAATGAGCAGTTCTTC.

CDR3 region: CASSIDRVGWQNNEQFF. CDR3 in DNA: TGTGCCAGTAGTATAGATAGGGTGGGGTGGCAGAACAATGAGCAGTTCTTC. This chain connects TRBV19 to TRBJ2-1; D gene ambiguous. Deletions cut 0 bases from V and 5 bases from J, with 17 bases between. CDR1 and CDR2 (germline): LNHDA, SQIVND (reference sequence). The CDR3 is 17 amino acids.

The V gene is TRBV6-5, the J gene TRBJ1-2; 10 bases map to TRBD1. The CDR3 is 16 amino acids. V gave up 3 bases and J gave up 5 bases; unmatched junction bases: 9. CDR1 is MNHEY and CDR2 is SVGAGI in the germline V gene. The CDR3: CASSYRWDRGDYGYTF. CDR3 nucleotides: TGTGCCAGCAGTTATAGATGGGACAGGGGTGATTATGGCTACACCTTC.

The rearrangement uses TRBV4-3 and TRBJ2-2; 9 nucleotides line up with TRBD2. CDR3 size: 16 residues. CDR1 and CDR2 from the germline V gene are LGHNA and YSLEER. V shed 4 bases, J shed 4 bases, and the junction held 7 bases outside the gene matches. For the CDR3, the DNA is TGCGCCAGCAGCCCAAACGGACTAGCGAGCACCGGGGAGCTGTTTTTT. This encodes CASSPNGLASTGELFF.

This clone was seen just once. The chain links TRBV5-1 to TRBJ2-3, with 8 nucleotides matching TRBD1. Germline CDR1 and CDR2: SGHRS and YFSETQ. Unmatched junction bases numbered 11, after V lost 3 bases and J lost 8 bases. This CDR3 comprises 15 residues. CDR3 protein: CASSSGTGSRATQYF. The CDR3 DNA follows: TGCGCCAGCAGCTCGGGGACAGGCTCCAGGGCTACGCAGTATTTT.

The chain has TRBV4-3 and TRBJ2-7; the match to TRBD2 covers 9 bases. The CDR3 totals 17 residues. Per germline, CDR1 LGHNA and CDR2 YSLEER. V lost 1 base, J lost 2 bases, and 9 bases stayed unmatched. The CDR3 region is CASSQVFSGRGTYEQYF. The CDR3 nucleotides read TGCGCCAGCAGCCAAGTCTTTAGCGGGAGAGGAACCTACGAGCAGTACTTC.

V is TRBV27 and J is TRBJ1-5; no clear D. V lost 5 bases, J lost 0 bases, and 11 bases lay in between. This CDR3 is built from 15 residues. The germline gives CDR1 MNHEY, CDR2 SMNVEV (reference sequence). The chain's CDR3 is CASSPGSYSNQPQHF. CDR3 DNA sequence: TGTGCCAGCAGTCCCGGATCTTATAGCAATCAGCCCCAGCATTTT.

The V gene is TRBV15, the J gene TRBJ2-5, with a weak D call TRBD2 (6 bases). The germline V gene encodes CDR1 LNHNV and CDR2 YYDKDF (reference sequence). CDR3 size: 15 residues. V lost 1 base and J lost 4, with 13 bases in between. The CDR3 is CATSRVTAGGETQYF. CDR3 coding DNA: TGTGCCACCAGCAGAGTGACAGCGGGCGGAGAGACCCAGTACTTC.

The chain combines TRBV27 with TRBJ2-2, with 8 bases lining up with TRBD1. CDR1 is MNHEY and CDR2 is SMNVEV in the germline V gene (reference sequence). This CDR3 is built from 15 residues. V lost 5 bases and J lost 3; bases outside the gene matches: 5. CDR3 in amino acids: CASSIGQGYTGELFF. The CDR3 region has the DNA TGTGCCAGCAGTATAGGACAGGGATACACCGGGGAGCTGTTTTTT.

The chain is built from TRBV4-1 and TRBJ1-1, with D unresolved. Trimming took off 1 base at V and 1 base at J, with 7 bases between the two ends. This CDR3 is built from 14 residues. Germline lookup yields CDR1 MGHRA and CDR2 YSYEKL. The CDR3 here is CASSQGVSNTEAFF. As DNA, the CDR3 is TGCGCCAGCAGCCAAGGGGTTTCGAACACTGAAGCTTTCTTT.

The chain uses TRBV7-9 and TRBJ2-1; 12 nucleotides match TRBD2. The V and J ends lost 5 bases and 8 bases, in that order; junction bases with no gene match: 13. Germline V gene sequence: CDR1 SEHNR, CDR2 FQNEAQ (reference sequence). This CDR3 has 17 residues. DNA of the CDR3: TGTGCCAGCAGCGCCCTGACTAGCGGGAGCCATTCAGATGAGCAGTTCTTC. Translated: CASSALTSGSHSDEQFF.

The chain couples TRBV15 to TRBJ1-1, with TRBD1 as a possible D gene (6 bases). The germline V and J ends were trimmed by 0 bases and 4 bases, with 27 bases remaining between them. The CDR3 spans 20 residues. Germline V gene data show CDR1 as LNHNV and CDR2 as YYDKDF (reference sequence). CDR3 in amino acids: CATSREPTFVEGVVLTEAFF. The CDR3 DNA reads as TGTGCCACCAGCAGAGAGCCGACCTTCGTGGAGGGGGTCGTGCTCACTGAAGCTTTCTTT.

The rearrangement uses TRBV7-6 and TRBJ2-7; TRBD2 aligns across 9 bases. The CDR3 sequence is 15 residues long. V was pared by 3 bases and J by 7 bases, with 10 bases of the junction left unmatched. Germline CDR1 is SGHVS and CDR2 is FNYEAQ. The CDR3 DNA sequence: TGTGCCAGCAGCTTCGGCGGGAGGGGCTCGAGGGAGCAGTACTTC. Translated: CASSFGGRGSREQYF.

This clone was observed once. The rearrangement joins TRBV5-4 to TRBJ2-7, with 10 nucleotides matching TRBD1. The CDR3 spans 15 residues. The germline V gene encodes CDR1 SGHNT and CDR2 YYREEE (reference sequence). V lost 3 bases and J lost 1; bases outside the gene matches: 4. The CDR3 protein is CASSSRTGGSYEQYF. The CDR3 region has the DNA TGTGCCAGCAGCTCACGGACAGGGGGTTCCTACGAGCAGTACTTC.

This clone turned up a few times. The CDR3 is CASSDKFDGYTF. The CDR3 DNA follows: TGTGCCAGCAGTGACAAGTTCGATGGCTACACCTTC. The gene calls are TRBV25-1 and TRBJ1-2; unclear D gene. V dropped 3 bases and J dropped 6 bases, with 8 bases sitting between them. Per the germline V gene, CDR1 is MGHDK and CDR2 is SYGVNS. This CDR3 has 12 residues.

CDR3 region: CASSLHPLGREAYNEQFF. The CDR3 DNA reads as TGTGCCAGCAGCTTGCACCCTCTGGGGCGGGAGGCTTACAATGAGCAGTTCTTC. The V call is TRBV5-5, the J call TRBJ2-1, with TRBD2 identical over 8 bases. Germline loops: CDR1 SGHKS, CDR2 YYEKEE (reference sequence). V dropped 1 base and J dropped 4; count of bases not matched to a gene: 13. The CDR3 loop spans 18 amino acids.

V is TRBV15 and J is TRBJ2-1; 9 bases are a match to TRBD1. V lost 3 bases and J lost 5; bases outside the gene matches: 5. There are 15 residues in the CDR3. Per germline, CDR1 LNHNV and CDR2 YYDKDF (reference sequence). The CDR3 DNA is TGTGCCACCAGCAGCCGGGACAGGGCGAACAATGAGCAGTTCTTC. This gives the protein CATSSRDRANNEQFF.

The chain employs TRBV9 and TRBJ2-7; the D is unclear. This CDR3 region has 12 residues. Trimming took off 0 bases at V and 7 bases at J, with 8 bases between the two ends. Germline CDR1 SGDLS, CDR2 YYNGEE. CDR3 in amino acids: CASSVDGEEQYF. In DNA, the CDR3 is TGTGCCAGCAGCGTAGATGGGGAAGAGCAGTACTTC.

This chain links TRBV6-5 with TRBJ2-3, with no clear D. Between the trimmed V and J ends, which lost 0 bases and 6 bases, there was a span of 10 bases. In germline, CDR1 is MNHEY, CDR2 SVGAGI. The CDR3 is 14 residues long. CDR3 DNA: TGTGCCAGCAGTTACTCCCAACCCGCGGATACGCAGTATTTT. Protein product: CASSYSQPADTQYF.

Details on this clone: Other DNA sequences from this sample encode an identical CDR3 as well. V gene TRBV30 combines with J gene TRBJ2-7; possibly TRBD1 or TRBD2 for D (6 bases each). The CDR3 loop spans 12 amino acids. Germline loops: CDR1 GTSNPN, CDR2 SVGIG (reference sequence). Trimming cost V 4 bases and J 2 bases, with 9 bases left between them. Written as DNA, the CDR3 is TGTGCCTGGAAGGGGGAGGCCTACGAGCAGTACTTC. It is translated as CAWKGEAYEQYF.

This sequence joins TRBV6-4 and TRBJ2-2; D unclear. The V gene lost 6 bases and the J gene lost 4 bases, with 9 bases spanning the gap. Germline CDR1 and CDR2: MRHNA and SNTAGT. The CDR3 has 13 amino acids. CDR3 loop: CASSHWGTGELFF. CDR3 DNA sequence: TGTGCCAGCAGCCACTGGGGCACCGGGGAGCTGTTTTTT.

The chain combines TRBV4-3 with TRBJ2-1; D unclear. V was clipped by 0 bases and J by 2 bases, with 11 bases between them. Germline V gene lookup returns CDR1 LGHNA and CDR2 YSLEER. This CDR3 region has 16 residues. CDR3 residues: CASSQDRITTYNEQFF. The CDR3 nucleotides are TGCGCCAGCAGCCAAGACCGGATTACCACCTACAATGAGCAGTTCTTC.

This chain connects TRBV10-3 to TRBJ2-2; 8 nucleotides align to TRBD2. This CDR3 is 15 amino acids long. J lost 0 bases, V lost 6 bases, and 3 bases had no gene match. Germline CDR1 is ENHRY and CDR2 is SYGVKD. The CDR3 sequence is CAISGTSPNTGELFF. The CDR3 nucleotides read TGTGCCATCAGCGGGACTAGTCCGAACACCGGGGAGCTGTTTTTT.

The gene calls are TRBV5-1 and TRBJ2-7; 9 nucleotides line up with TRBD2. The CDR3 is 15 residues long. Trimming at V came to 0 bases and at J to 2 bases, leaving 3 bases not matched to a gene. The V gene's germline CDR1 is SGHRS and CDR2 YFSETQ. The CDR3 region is CASSLALAGTYEQYF. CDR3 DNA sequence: TGCGCCAGCAGCTTGGCTCTAGCGGGAACCTACGAGCAGTACTTC.

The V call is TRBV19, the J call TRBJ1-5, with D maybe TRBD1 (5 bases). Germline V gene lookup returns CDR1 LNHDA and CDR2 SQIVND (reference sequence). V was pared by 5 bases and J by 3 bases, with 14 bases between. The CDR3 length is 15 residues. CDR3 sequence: CASSPSGHSNQPQHF. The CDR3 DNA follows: TGTGCCAGTAGTCCCTCGGGGCACTCCAATCAGCCCCAGCATTTT.

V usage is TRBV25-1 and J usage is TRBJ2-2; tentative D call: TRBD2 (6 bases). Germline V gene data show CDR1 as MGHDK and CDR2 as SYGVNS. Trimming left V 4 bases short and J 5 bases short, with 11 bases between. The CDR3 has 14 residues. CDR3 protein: CASSVMGRTGELFF. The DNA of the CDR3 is TGTGCCAGCAGTGTGATGGGGAGGACCGGGGAGCTGTTTTTT.

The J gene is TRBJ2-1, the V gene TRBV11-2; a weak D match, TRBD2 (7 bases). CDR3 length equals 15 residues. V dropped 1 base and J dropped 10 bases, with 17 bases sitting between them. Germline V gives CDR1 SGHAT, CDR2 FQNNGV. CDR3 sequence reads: CASSLVRSTGGEQFF. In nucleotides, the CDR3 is TGTGCCAGCAGCTTAGTGCGCTCCACGGGGGGCGAGCAGTTCTTC.